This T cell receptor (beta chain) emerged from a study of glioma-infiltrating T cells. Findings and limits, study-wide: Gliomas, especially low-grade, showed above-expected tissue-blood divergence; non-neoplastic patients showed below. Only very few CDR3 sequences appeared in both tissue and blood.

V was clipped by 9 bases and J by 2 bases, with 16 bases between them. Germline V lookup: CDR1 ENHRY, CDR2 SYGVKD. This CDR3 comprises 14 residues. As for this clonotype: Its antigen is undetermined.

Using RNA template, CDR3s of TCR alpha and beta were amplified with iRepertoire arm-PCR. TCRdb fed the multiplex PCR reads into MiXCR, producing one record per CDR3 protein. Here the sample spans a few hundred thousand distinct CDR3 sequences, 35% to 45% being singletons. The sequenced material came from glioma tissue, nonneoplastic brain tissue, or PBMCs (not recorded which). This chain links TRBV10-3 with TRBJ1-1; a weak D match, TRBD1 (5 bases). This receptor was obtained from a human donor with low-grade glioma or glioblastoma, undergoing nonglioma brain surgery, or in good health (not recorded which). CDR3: CAIQGHRSNTEAFF. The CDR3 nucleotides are TGTGCCATTCAGGGTCACCGCTCAAACACTGAAGCTTTCTTT.